A selection of T cell receptor beta chains follows, all from one sample in a study of blood T cell repertoires in COVID-19. Profiled with immunoSEQ multiplex PCR; TCRdb holds only in-frame clones, not every one. The sample lists a few hundred thousand clones; about four fifths were seen once. The sample taken for sequencing was PBMCs or T cells enriched from blood (not recorded which). The receptor set was obtained from a woman aged 55-70 years who had recovered from COVID-19. Both conserved end residues are part of each CDR3. A D gene is named only where the DNA matches it firmly. Part of the rows lack a size; the others show once, few, many or a class for expanded clones.

V gene	D gene	clone size	J gene	CDR3 DNA	CDR3 protein
TRBV3-1/TRBV3-2	-	many	TRBJ2-7	TGTGCCAGCAGCCTCATTCCCGGACAGTACGAGCAGTACTTC	CASSLIPGQYEQYF
TRBV5-6	-	-	TRBJ1-1	TGTGCCAGCGCAACTAACCAGGGGCTCGGCGTTGAAGCTTTCTTT	CASATNQGLGVEAFF
TRBV7-3	TRBD2	-	TRBJ2-3	TGTGCCAGCAGCTTACAAAGCGGGGGGGCGGCAGATACGCAGTATTTT	CASSLQSGGAADTQYF
TRBV7-8	-	-	TRBJ1-2	TGTGCCAGCAGCTTAGGTGGGGCGGGGACTGGCTACACCTTC	CASSLGGAGTGYTF
TRBV19	-	-	TRBJ2-7	TGTGCCAGTAGTATAAGTGGCTGGTCCGGGGACGAGCAGTACTTC	CASSISGWSGDEQYF
TRBV27	-	-	TRBJ1-6	TGTGCCAGCAGCTCCGACAGTAGTAATTCACCCCTCCACTTT	CASSSDSSNSPLHF
TRBV3-1/TRBV3-2	-	-	TRBJ2-2	TGTGCCAGCAGCCCCGTCTTCAGGCCGGGGTTGACCGGGGAGCTGTTTTTT	CASSPVFRPGLTGELFF
TRBV6-5	TRBD1	-	TRBJ1-2	TGTGCCAGCAGTTCTAAGTCGAGACAGGGTGTCTATGGCTACACCTTC	CASSSKSRQGVYGYTF
TRBV2	-	few	TRBJ1-2	TGTGCCAGCCTCCCCGGGGTGGTAGGCTACACCTTC	CASLPGVVGYTF
TRBV4-2	-	few	TRBJ1-2	TGTGCCAGCAGCCAAGACCGGGGGACTAACTATGGCTACACCTTC	CASSQDRGTNYGYTF
TRBV7-2	-	-	TRBJ1-1	TGTGCCAGCAGCTTAGCCCTACTAGTCCCTGAAGCTTTCTTT	CASSLALLVPEAFF
TRBV5-4	TRBD2	-	TRBJ2-7	TGTGCCAGCAGCTTACCCCCGGGTAGCGGGGTAGGGGAGCAGTACTTC	CASSLPPGSGVGEQYF
TRBV7-2	TRBD1	-	TRBJ1-5	TGTGCCAGCAGCTTTGGACAGGGACTAAATCAGCCCCAGCATTTT	CASSFGQGLNQPQHF
TRBV4-2	TRBD2	-	TRBJ2-7	TGTGCCAGCAGCGTATCGGGACTAGCGGGAATCACTCGCTCCTACGAGCAGTACTTC	CASSVSGLAGITRSYEQYF
TRBV18	TRBD1	-	TRBJ2-7	TGTGCCAGCTCACCGGGACAGGGCTCCCACGAGCAGTACTTC	CASSPGQGSHEQYF
TRBV2	-	-	TRBJ2-2	TGTGCCAGCAGTGCTGGGGGCAGAAACACCGGGGAGCTGTTTTTT	CASSAGGRNTGELFF
TRBV5-4	TRBD1	-	TRBJ1-2	TGTGCCAGCAGCACTGGACAGGGATATAACTATGGCTACACCTTC	CASSTGQGYNYGYTF
TRBV15	TRBD1	-	TRBJ2-2	TGTGCCACCAGCAGATCCGGACAGGGAGAGCTGTTTTTT	CATSRSGQGELFF
TRBV7-9	-	-	TRBJ1-1	TGTGCCAGCACCTCTCAGGGGCAGGGGACTGAAGCTTTCTTT	CASTSQGQGTEAFF
TRBV19	-	once	TRBJ2-1	TGTGCCAGTAGTATATTTACACTGGAGCTTGGCAATGAGCAGTTCTTC	CASSIFTLELGNEQFF
TRBV9	-	-	TRBJ2-5	TGTGCCAGCAGCGTTACAGATGCCCAAGAGACCCAGTACTTC	CASSVTDAQETQYF